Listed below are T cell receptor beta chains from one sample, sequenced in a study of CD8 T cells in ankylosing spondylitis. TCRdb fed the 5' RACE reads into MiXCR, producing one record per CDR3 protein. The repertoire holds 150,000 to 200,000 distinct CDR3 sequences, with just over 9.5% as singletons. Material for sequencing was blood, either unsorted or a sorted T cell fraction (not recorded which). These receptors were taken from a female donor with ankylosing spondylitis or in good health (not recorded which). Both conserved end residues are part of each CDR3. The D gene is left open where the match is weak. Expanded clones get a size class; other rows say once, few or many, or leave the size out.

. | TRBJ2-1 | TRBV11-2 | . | TGTGCCAGCAGCTTAGAGTTCCTAAACTCGGACAATGAGCAGTTCTTC | CASSLEFLNSDNEQFF
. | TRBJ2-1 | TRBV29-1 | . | TGCAGCGTTGAGGAAGCTAGCGATGAGCAGTTCTTC | CSVEEASDEQFF
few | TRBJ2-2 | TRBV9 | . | TGTGCCAGCAGCGTAGGGCGGGACACCCCGAGCACCGGGGAGCTGTTTTTT | CASSVGRDTPSTGELFF
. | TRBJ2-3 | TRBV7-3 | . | TGTGCCAGCAGCTCACTAGGAGGTAGCACAGATACGCAGTATTTT | CASSSLGGSTDTQYF
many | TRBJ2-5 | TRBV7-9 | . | TGTGCCAGCAGCGGGTCGGATCAAGAGACCCAGTACTTC | CASSGSDQETQYF
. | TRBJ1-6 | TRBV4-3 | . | TGCGCCAGCAGCCTCCGCGGCCCAGCGTCCTATAATTCACCCCTCCACTTT | CASSLRGPASYNSPLHF
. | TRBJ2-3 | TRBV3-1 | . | TGTGCCAGCAGCCCCCCCGCGGCCTACACAGATACGCAGTATTTT | CASSPPAAYTDTQYF
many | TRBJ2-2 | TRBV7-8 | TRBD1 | TGTGCCAGCAGCACCGGGACAGTGAACACCGGGGAGCTGTTTTTT | CASSTGTVNTGELFF
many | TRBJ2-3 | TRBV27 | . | TGTGCCAGCACTCCGGCTTACGGCACAGATACGCAGTATTTT | CASTPAYGTDTQYF
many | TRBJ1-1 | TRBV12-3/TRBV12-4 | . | TGTGCCAGCAGTTTACCGGCTGACACTGAAGCTTTCTTT | CASSLPADTEAFF
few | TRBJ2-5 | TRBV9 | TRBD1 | TGTGCCAGCAGCGATGGACAGGGAACGGAGACCCAGTACTTC | CASSDGQGTETQYF
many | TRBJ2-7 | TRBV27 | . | TGTGCCAGCTCTCGAGGGACAAAGGCCGACGAGCAGTACTTC | CASSRGTKADEQYF
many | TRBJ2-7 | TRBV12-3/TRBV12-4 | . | TGTGCCAGCAGTCCGCAGGGGAACCAATACGAGCAGTACTTC | CASSPQGNQYEQYF
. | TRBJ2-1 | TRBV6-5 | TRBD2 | TGTGCCAGCAGTTACTCACGACTAGCGGGATCGGAGGATGAGCAGTTCTTC | CASSYSRLAGSEDEQFF
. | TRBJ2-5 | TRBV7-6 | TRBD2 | TGTGCCAGCAGCTTAGCTTCGAGAGGGCGGGAGCAACAAGAGACCCCGTACTTC | CASSLASRGREQQETPYF
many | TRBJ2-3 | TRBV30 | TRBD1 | TGTGCCTGGAGTGTCGGGACAGGGAGTGAAGATACGCAGTATTTT | CAWSVGTGSEDTQYF
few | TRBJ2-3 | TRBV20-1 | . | TGCAGTGCTAGAATCCCGAGTTCGGGACCTTCCTTCACAGATACGCAGTATTTT | CSARIPSSGPSFTDTQYF
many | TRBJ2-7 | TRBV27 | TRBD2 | TGTGCCTCCGGGACTAGCGGGTACGAGCAGTACTTC | CASGTSGYEQYF
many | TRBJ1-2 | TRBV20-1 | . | TGCAGTGCTAGGCCCCCCCAAAGCCCTAACTATGGCTACACCTTC | CSARPPQSPNYGYTF
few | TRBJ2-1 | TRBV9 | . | TGTGCCAGCAGCCCAGCTAGCACAGACTCCTACAATGAGCAGTTCTTC | CASSPASTDSYNEQFF
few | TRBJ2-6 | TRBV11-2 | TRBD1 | TGTGCCAGCAGCTTCCCGTCGGGACAGGCAACAACTCCCTCTGGGGCCAACGTCCTGACTTTC | CASSFPSGQATTPSGANVLTF
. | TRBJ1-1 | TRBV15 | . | TGTGCCACCACTGGCGGAACAGGCCACACTGAAGCTTTCTTT | CATTGGTGHTEAFF
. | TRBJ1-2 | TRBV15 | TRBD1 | TGTGCCACCGGGAGACGGGACAGTCATGGCTACACCTTC | CATGRRDSHGYTF
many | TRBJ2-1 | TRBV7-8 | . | TGTGCCAGCAGCTTCGGCGGGGACTCCTACAATGAGCAGTTCTTC | CASSFGGDSYNEQFF
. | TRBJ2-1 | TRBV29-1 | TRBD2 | TGCAGCGTTGGCGGGAGGACCTACAATGAGCAGTTCTTC | CSVGGRTYNEQFF
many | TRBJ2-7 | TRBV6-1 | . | TGTGCCAGCAAGGGCGGGGACAGCTCCTACGAGCAGTACTTC | CASKGGDSSYEQYF
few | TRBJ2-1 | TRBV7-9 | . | TGTGCCAGCAGTCCTCGGTCCCCGCGAAACAATGAGCAGTTCTTC | CASSPRSPRNNEQFF
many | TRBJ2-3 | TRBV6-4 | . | TGTGCCAGCAGTTTGGCAGGGGAAGCAGATACGCAGTATTTT | CASSLAGEADTQYF
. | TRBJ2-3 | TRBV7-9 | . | TGTGCCAGCAGCGTACAGTCTATGACGCAGTATTTT | CASSVQSMTQYF